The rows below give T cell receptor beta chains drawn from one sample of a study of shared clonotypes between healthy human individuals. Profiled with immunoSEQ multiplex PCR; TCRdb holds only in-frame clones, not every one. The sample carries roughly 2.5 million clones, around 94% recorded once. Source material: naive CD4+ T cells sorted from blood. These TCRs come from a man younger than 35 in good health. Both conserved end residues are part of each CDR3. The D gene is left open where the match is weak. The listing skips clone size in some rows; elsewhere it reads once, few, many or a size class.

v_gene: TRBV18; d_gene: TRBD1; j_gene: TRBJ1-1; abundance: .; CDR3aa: CASSPRTGLNTEAFF; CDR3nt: TGTGCCAGCTCACCCAGGACAGGGTTGAACACTGAAGCTTTCTTT
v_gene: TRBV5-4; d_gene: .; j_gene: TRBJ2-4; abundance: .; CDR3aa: CASSSGEVVDIQYF; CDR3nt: TGTGCCAGCAGCTCGGGGGAGGTAGTAGACATTCAGTACTTC
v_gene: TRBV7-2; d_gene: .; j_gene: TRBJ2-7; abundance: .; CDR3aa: CASSFRSGVLLGEQYF; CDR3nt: TGTGCCAGCAGCTTCAGATCCGGGGTACTTCTTGGCGAGCAGTACTTC
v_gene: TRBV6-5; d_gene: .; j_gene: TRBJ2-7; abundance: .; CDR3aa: CASSYSTQTSSYEQYF; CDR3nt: TGTGCCAGCAGTTACTCTACACAAACGTCCTCCTACGAGCAGTACTTC
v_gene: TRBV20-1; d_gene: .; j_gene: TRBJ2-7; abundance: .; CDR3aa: CSASIAAEQYF; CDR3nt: TGCAGTGCTTCTATAGCGGCCGAGCAGTACTTC
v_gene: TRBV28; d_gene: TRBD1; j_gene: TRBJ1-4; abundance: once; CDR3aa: CASSPTGTVNEKLFF; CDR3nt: TGTGCCAGCAGCCCGACCGGGACAGTAAATGAAAAACTGTTTTTT
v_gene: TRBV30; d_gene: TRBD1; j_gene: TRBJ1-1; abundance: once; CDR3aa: CAWRNQGVSTEAFF; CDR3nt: TGTGCCTGGAGGAACCAGGGGGTGAGCACTGAAGCTTTCTTT
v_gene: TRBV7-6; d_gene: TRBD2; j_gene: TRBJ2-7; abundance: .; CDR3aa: CASSAVAGGPGEQYF; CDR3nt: TGTGCCAGCAGCGCCGTAGCGGGAGGGCCCGGGGAGCAGTACTTC
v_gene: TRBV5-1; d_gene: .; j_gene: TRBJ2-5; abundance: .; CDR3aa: CASSFGGVVRIVQETQYF; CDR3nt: TGCGCCAGCAGCTTTGGTGGGGTAGTCCGGATAGTCCAAGAGACCCAGTACTTC
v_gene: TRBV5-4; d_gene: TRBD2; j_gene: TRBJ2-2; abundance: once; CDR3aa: CASSSEIASGTGELFF; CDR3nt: TGTGCCAGCAGCTCAGAGATAGCTAGCGGGACCGGGGAGCTGTTTTTT
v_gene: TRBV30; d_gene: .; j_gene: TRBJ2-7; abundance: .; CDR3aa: CAWSLHLSSYEQYF; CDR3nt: TGTGCCTGGAGCCTTCATTTGAGCTCCTACGAGCAGTACTTC
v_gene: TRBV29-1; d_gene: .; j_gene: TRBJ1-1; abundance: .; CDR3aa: CSAGPGGGAEAFF; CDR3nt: TGCAGCGCTGGACCGGGCGGCGGGGCTGAAGCTTTCTTT
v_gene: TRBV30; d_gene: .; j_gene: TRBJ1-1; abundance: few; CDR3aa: CAWSVGENTEAFF; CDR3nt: TGTGCCTGGAGTGTTGGCGAGAACACTGAAGCTTTCTTT
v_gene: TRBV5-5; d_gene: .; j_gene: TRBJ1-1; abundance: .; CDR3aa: CASSLASMNTEAFF; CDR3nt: TGTGCCAGCAGCTTGGCAAGCATGAACACTGAAGCTTTCTTT
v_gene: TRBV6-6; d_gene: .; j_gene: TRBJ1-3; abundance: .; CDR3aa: CASSYKVFLSGNTIYF; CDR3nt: TGTGCCAGCAGTTACAAGGTGTTCCTCTCTGGAAACACCATATATTTT
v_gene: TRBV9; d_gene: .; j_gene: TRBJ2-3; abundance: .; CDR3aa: CASSVVGGTTDTQYF; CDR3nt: TGTGCCAGCAGCGTAGTTGGGGGAACCACAGATACGCAGTATTTT
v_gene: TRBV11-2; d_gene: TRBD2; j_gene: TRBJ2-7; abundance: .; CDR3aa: CASSLAGGAYEQYF; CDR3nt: TGTGCCAGCAGCTTAGCGGGGGGAGCCTACGAGCAGTACTTC
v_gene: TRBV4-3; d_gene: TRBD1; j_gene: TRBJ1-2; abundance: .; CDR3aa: CASSQHPGQTQANYGYTF; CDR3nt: TGCGCCAGCAGCCAACACCCGGGACAGACTCAGGCTAACTATGGCTACACCTTC
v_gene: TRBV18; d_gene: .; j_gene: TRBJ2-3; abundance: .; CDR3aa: CASLYSNTDTQYF; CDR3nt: TGTGCCAGCTTATACTCGAACACAGATACGCAGTATTTT
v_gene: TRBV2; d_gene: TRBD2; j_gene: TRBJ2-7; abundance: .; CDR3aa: CASSAGRGAPYEQYF; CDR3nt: TGTGCCAGCAGTGCGGGGCGGGGGGCCCCCTACGAGCAGTACTTC
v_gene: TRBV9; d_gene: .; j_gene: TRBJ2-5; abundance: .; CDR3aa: CASSVGGKAKETQYF; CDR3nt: TGTGCCAGCAGCGTAGGCGGGAAGGCTAAAGAGACCCAGTACTTC
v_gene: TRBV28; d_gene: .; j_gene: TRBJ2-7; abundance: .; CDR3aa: CASSLSYTGKRYEQYF; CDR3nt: TGTGCCAGCAGTTTATCTTATACCGGGAAGCGTTACGAGCAGTACTTC
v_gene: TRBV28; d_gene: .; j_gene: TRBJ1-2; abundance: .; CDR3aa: CASRFLQGGYTF; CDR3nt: TGTGCCAGCAGATTCTTACAGGGAGGCTACACCTTC
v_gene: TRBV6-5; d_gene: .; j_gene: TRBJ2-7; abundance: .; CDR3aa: CASSYTGEQYF; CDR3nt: TGTGCCAGCAGTTACACGGGTGAGCAGTACTTC
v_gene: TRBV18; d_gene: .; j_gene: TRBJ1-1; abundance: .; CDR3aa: CASSPPTPMNTEAFF; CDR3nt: TGTGCCAGCTCACCACCGACCCCCATGAACACTGAAGCTTTCTTT
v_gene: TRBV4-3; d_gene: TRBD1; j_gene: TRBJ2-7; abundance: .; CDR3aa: CASSQAQGAGYEQYF; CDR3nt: TGCGCCAGCAGCCAAGCGCAGGGGGCCGGGTACGAGCAGTACTTC